This is a list of T cell receptor beta chains from one sample in a study of monozygotic twins with inflammatory bowel disease. TCRdb reprocessed the 5' RACE reads, with one entry per CDR3 protein and no DNA. The sample totals around 220,000 distinct CDR3 sequences. Specimen: blood. Receptor source: a human donor with ulcerative colitis or Crohn's disease, or a healthy co-twin of an affected twin (not recorded which). The CDR3 runs from the conserved cysteine through the conserved F or W.

CDR3 protein: CSAPGDNYGYTF
J gene: TRBJ1-2
V gene: TRBV20-1

CDR3 protein: CASSPDRAADTGELFF
J gene: TRBJ2-2
V gene: TRBV5-1

CDR3 protein: CAASGASGVLDEQFF
J gene: TRBJ2-1
V gene: TRBV7-9

CDR3 protein: CASSPARSTWETQYF
J gene: TRBJ2-5
V gene: TRBV5-1

CDR3 protein: CASRGHGSDTQYF
J gene: TRBJ2-3
V gene: TRBV27

CDR3 protein: CASRERWARSPLHF
J gene: TRBJ1-6
V gene: TRBV12-2

CDR3 protein: CASKLGTVSYEQYF
J gene: TRBJ2-7
V gene: TRBV27

CDR3 protein: CASSQDIRVTGELFF
J gene: TRBJ2-2
V gene: TRBV4-3

CDR3 protein: CASSLDGQGGYGYTF
J gene: TRBJ1-2
V gene: TRBV5-5

CDR3 protein: CSAREVNQPQHF
J gene: TRBJ1-5
V gene: TRBV20-1

CDR3 protein: CASQEGGGKNTEAFF
J gene: TRBJ1-1
V gene: TRBV11-2

CDR3 protein: CASRPTSGGGEGTDTQYF
J gene: TRBJ2-3
V gene: TRBV12-3/TRBV12-4

CDR3 protein: CASSLRLAGYYEQYF
J gene: TRBJ2-7
V gene: TRBV12-3/TRBV12-4

CDR3 protein: CASSWYRGPYGYTF
J gene: TRBJ1-2
V gene: TRBV7-2

CDR3 protein: CASSGQGLPNTGELFF
J gene: TRBJ2-2
V gene: TRBV2

CDR3 protein: CASSDTRGRETQYF
J gene: TRBJ2-5
V gene: TRBV25-1

CDR3 protein: CASSISAYSYNEQFF
J gene: TRBJ2-1
V gene: TRBV19

CDR3 protein: CASSLAGLYEQYF
J gene: TRBJ2-7
V gene: TRBV12-3/TRBV12-4

CDR3 protein: CASSFLLPGLAGEGETQYF
J gene: TRBJ2-5
V gene: TRBV5-1

CDR3 protein: CASSPTGRGTEAFF
J gene: TRBJ1-1
V gene: TRBV18

CDR3 protein: CASSYSPRVGQPQHF
J gene: TRBJ1-5
V gene: TRBV6-5

CDR3 protein: CASSLDRATDTQYF
J gene: TRBJ2-3
V gene: TRBV27

CDR3 protein: CASSPTGLANEQFF
J gene: TRBJ2-1
V gene: TRBV18

CDR3 protein: CASRTAQETQYF
J gene: TRBJ2-5
V gene: TRBV10-2

CDR3 protein: CSALDRGRAHAFF
J gene: TRBJ1-1
V gene: TRBV20-1

CDR3 protein: CASSVAGAQETQYF
J gene: TRBJ2-5
V gene: TRBV7-9

CDR3 protein: CASSLEGRGRGNEQFF
J gene: TRBJ2-1
V gene: TRBV5-1

CDR3 protein: CAWSTQSDEQYF
J gene: TRBJ2-7
V gene: TRBV30

CDR3 protein: CASSPRDRDTGELFF
J gene: TRBJ2-2
V gene: TRBV5-1

CDR3 protein: CAISESYPPYEQYF
J gene: TRBJ2-7
V gene: TRBV10-3

CDR3 protein: CASSLAVGLAGGVNEQFF
J gene: TRBJ2-1
V gene: TRBV5-5

CDR3 protein: CASSYSTGGGSYGYTF
J gene: TRBJ1-2
V gene: TRBV6-5

CDR3 protein: CATSSWMTGNMDKNIQYF
J gene: TRBJ2-4
V gene: TRBV15

CDR3 protein: CASSATGGIGYEQYF
J gene: TRBJ2-7
V gene: TRBV2

CDR3 protein: CASSPRQGAMNTEAFF
J gene: TRBJ1-1
V gene: TRBV27

CDR3 protein: CASSQSGYSTEAFF
J gene: TRBJ1-1
V gene: TRBV4-3

CDR3 protein: CASSRDREGGYTF
J gene: TRBJ1-2
V gene: TRBV18

CDR3 protein: CASRQGSNQPQHF
J gene: TRBJ1-5
V gene: TRBV12-3/TRBV12-4